The present T cell receptor (beta chain) was sequenced within a study of preoperative IRX-2 immunotherapy in early breast cancer. This sample's treatment: preoperative locoregional IRX-2 cytokine immunotherapy. TCRdb's table, derived via immunoSEQ multiplex PCR, lists solely in-frame clones and lacks some. Of about 38,000 clones listed, roughly 82% were seen once; the top ten hold approximately 1.5%. The CDR3 is made up of 18 amino acids. Per germline, CDR1 SGHVS and CDR2 FNYEAQ. J gave up 0 bases and V 2 bases, and 12 bases lay outside the gene matches. The genes are TRBV7-6 and TRBJ1-2; 7 bases are shared with TRBD1. Source: lymph node tissue, taken after IRX-2 immunotherapy. The clonotype was recovered from a human donor with breast cancer. The CDR3 nucleotides are TGTGCCAGCAGCTTAAGACAGGGAAGTTACTATTCTAACTATGGCTACACCTTC. It codes for CASSLRQGSYYSNYGYTF.